One sample yielded the 10 T cell receptor beta chains listed below, sequenced in a study of T cell responses to AZD1222 COVID-19 vaccine. Libraries were prepared by immunoSEQ multiplex PCR; TCRdb keeps only in-frame clonotypes and omits some of them. The sample records more than 110,000 clones, 93% being singletons. The specimen was peripheral blood, collected on day 0 of AZD1222 vaccination. These receptors were taken from an adult in good health.

This clone occurred once. J is TRBJ2-5 and V is TRBV19; TRBD1 agrees at 7 bases. J gave up 5 bases and V 1 base, and 7 bases lay outside the gene matches. This CDR3 has 15 residues. Germline V lookup: CDR1 LNHDA, CDR2 SQIVND (reference sequence). CDR3 protein: CASSIATGTVETQYF. The CDR3 nucleotides are TGTGCCAGTAGTATAGCCACGGGGACAGTGGAGACCCAGTACTTC.

The chain links TRBV2 to TRBJ2-7; TRBD2 aligns across 7 bases. Germline values: CDR1 SNHLY, CDR2 FYNNEI. Trimming cost V 4 bases and J 5 bases; bases outside gene matches: 14. This CDR3 has 16 residues. CDR3 coding DNA: TGTGCCAGCAGTGGAAGGCTAGCGGAGGTTTCCCACGAGCAGTACTTC. It yields the protein CASSGRLAEVSHEQYF.

The V call is TRBV14, the J call TRBJ1-2; weak D call: TRBD1 (6 bases). The germline V and J ends were trimmed by 2 bases and 2 bases, with 15 bases remaining between them. The CDR3 runs to 16 residues. The germline CDR1 and CDR2 sequences are SGHDN and FVKESK. The CDR3 DNA reads TGTGCCAGCAGCCAAAACCACAGGGTCTCGAACTATGGCTACACCTTC. Its protein product is CASSQNHRVSNYGYTF.

This chain uses TRBV5-8 with TRBJ1-5; D may be TRBD1 (5 bases). Looked up from germline, CDR1 is SGHTS and CDR2 is YDEGEE. The germline V and J ends were trimmed by 2 bases and 2 bases, with 11 bases remaining between them. The CDR3 runs 15 residues. This CDR3 is CASSFGGLGNQPQHF. CDR3 in DNA: TGTGCCAGCAGCTTTGGGGGTTTGGGCAATCAGCCCCAGCATTTT.

Only one count was recorded for this clone. This chain uses TRBV12-5 with TRBJ1-2, with no clear D. In germline, CDR1 is LGHNT, CDR2 FRNRAP. The CDR3 spans 14 residues. Trimming removed 0 bases at V and 7 bases at J, with 12 bases between. CDR3 amino acids: CASGLVRWNSGYTF. The CDR3 DNA follows: TGTGCTAGTGGTTTGGTACGTTGGAATAGTGGCTACACCTTC.

This chain uses TRBV6-5 with TRBJ2-7; D might be TRBD2 (5 bases). The CDR3 has 14 residues. CDR1 and CDR2 from the germline V gene are MNHEY and SVGAGI. Trimming stripped 2 bases from V and 9 bases from J, with 17 bases between. CDR3 in DNA: TGTGCCAGCAGTTACCCGGGCGCGGGTGGCGGGCAGTACTTC. This gives the protein CASSYPGAGGGQYF.

The chain uses TRBV7-8 and TRBJ1-3, with no clear D. Germline V gene sequence: CDR1 SGHVS, CDR2 FQNEAQ. Trimming left V 1 base short and J 0 bases short, with 10 bases between. The CDR3 is 16 amino acids. For the CDR3, the DNA is TGTGCCAGCAGCTTAGGTCCAGAGGGCTCTGGAAACACCATATATTTT. Translating gives CASSLGPEGSGNTIYF.

The chain uses TRBV5-6 and TRBJ2-5; D is undetermined. Germline CDR1 and CDR2: SGHDT and YYEEEE. V was pared by 5 bases and J by 2 bases, with 19 bases between. The CDR3 spans 16 residues. Here the CDR3 reads CASSSYRRAPQETQYF. The CDR3 DNA reads TGTGCCAGCAGTTCCTACCGACGGGCACCACAAGAGACCCAGTACTTC.

The chain links TRBV25-1 to TRBJ2-7; tentatively, D is TRBD1 (6 bases). Per the germline V gene, CDR1 is MGHDK and CDR2 is SYGVNS. The CDR3 has 14 amino acids. Between the trimmed V and J ends, which lost 3 bases and 0 bases, there was a span of 9 bases. CDR3 region: CASSDVGGSYEQYF. DNA for the CDR3: TGTGCCAGCAGTGATGTAGGGGGCTCCTACGAGCAGTACTTC.

This clone was seen only once. CDR3: CASRTRGFGNSPLHF. In DNA form, the CDR3 reads TGTGCCAGCAGAACCAGGGGGTTTGGGAATTCACCCCTCCACTTT. The genes are TRBV28 and TRBJ1-6; 7 bases map to TRBD1. The CDR3 loop spans 15 amino acids. V shed 6 bases and J 7 bases; nucleotides not matched to a gene: 9. Germline V CDR1 and CDR2: MDHEN, SYDVKM.